What follows are 7 T cell receptor beta chains derived from one specimen sequenced in a study of identical twins. TCRdb recomputed calls from the 5' RACE reads with MiXCR, one row per CDR3 protein. Altogether 450,000 or so distinct CDR3 sequences are present, 24% being singletons, with the ten largest covering 2.9%. The data also belong to a second study, concerning T cells expressing NK-cell markers.

Specimen: CD4+ T cells sorted from blood. These receptors all come from a woman younger than 30 in good health.

The V call is TRBV28, the J call TRBJ1-5; D is perhaps TRBD1 (5 bases). The germline V gene has CDR1 MDHEN and CDR2 SYDVKM. CDR3 length equals 15 residues. Here the CDR3 reads CAGQTGWRGNQPQHF. CDR3 coding DNA: TGTGCGGGGCAGACCGGGTGGCGAGGCAATCAGCCCCAGCATTTT. Full variable domain (outside the CDR3, taken from reference TRBV28 and TRBJ1-5): DVKVTQSSRYLVKRTGEKVFLECVQDMDHENMFWYRQDPGLGLRLIYFSYDVKMKEKGDIPEGYSVSREKKERFSLILESASTNQTSMYLCAGQTGWRGNQPQHFGDGTRLSIL.

There are a few counts of this clonotype. The rearrangement uses TRBV10-2 and TRBJ2-3, with 12 bases fitting TRBD2. Germline values: CDR1 WSHSY, CDR2 SAAADI. The CDR3 spans 16 residues. Trimming at V came to 6 bases and at J to 5 bases, leaving 9 bases not matched to a gene. The CDR3 region is CASRASGRASGDTQYF. The CDR3 DNA follows: TGCGCCAGCAGGGCTAGCGGGAGGGCCAGCGGAGATACGCAGTATTTT.

The chain is built from TRBV25-1 and TRBJ2-7; D is perhaps TRBD1 (6 bases). Trimming left V 1 base short and J 6 bases short, with 10 bases between. Germline CDR1 MGHDK, CDR2 SYGVNS. The CDR3 is 13 amino acids. The CDR3: CASSESQGREQYF. For the CDR3, the DNA is TGTGCCAGCAGTGAATCGCAGGGGCGCGAGCAGTACTTC.

CDR3 DNA sequence: TGTGCCAGCAGCCAACTTAGGAGGGAGCAGTACTTC. Translating it yields CASSQLRREQYF. The V gene is TRBV3-1, the J gene TRBJ2-7; tentative D call: TRBD2 (5 bases). The V and J ends lost 2 bases and 7 bases respectively, with 9 bases between them. This CDR3 comprises 12 residues. The germline V gene encodes CDR1 LGHDT and CDR2 YNNKEL (reference sequence).

This chain joins TRBV5-5 and TRBJ2-3; the D gene is possibly TRBD1 (5 bases). The CDR3 has 13 amino acids. Between the trimmed V and J ends, which lost 2 bases and 5 bases, there was a span of 9 bases. The germline V gene encodes CDR1 SGHKS and CDR2 YYEKEE (reference sequence). For the CDR3, the DNA is TGTGCCAGCAGCTTCACAGGAAGAGATACGCAGTATTTT. The encoded protein is CASSFTGRDTQYF. The variable domain in full, with the rest retrieved from reference TRBV5-5 and TRBJ2-3, is DAGVTQSPTHLIKTRGQQVTLRCSPISGHKSVSWYQQVLGQGPQFIFQYYEKEERGRGNFPDRFSARQFPNYSSELNVNALLLGDSALYLCASSFTGRDTQYFGPGTRLTVL.

The chain is built from TRBV6-2 or TRBV6-3 and TRBJ2-7; perhaps TRBD2 as D (6 bases). Germline V CDR1 and CDR2: MNHEY, SVGEGT. The CDR3 extends over 16 amino acids. V was trimmed by 4 bases and J by 0 bases, leaving 16 bases between them. The CDR3 spells CASSLGGRKSSYEQYF. CDR3 coding DNA: TGTGCCAGCAGTTTGGGAGGACGGAAGAGCTCCTACGAGCAGTACTTC.

The chain recombines TRBV7-9 with TRBJ2-7; 8 bases match TRBD1. V gave up 2 bases and J gave up 2 bases; unmatched junction bases: 2. There are 14 residues in the CDR3. Germline V gene lookup returns CDR1 SEHNR and CDR2 FQNEAQ (reference sequence). CDR3 protein: CASSLSDRAYEQYF. The CDR3 nucleotides read TGTGCCAGCAGCTTATCGGACAGGGCCTACGAGCAGTACTTC.